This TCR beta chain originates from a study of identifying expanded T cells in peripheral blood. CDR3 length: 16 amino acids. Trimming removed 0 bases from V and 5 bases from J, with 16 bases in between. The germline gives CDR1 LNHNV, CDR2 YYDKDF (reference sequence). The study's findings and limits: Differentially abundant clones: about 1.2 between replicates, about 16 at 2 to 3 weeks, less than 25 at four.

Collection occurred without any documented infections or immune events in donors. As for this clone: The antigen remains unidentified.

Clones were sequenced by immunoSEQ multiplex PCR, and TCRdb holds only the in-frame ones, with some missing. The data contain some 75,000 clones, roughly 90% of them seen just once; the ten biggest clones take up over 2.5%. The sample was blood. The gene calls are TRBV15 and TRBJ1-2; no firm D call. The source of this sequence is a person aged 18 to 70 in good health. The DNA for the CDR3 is TGTGCCACCAGCAGAGATTTGGCAGAGGCCCTATATGGCTACACCTTC. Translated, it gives CATSRDLAEALYGYTF.